The 27 T cell receptor beta chains presented below share a single source sample, sequenced in a study of cytomegalovirus exposure and HLA in healthy donors. Some clones are missing from TCRdb's copy, which holds only in-frame ones; the method was immunoSEQ multiplex PCR. The sample has fewer than 200,000 clones, around 86% seen once. The specimen sequenced was PBMCs. The receptor set was obtained from a man between 25 and 39 years old in good health and CMV-seropositive.

V is TRBV11-3 and J is TRBJ2-2; 7 nucleotides agree with TRBD1. The CDR3 is 14 residues long. Trimming took 4 bases from V and 4 from J; bases not matched to a gene: 3. Germline V gives CDR1 SGHNT, CDR2 YENEEA. The DNA for the CDR3 is TGTGCCAGCAGCTGGGGACAGCTCACCGGGGAGCTGTTTTTT. Amino acids: CASSWGQLTGELFF. The full variable domain, its missing parts supplied by reference TRBV11-3 and TRBJ2-2, is EAGVVQSPRYKIIEKKQPVAFWCNPISGHNTLYWYLQNLGQGPELLIRYENEEAVDDSQLPKDRFSAERLKGVDSTLKIQPAELGDSAVYLCASSWGQLTGELFFGEGSRLTVL.

The chain is built from TRBV18 and TRBJ1-1; D perhaps matches TRBD1 (5 bases). This CDR3 comprises 15 residues. Germline V gives CDR1 KGHSH, CDR2 LQKENI. Trimming removed 4 bases from V and 3 bases from J, with 15 bases in between. The CDR3 protein is CASSLTTARHTEAFF. CDR3 in DNA: TGTGCCAGCTCACTTACGACAGCGAGACACACTGAAGCTTTCTTT. Filled out from reference TRBV18 and TRBJ1-1, the complete variable domain reads NAGVMQNPRHLVRRRGQEARLRCSPMKGHSHVYWYRQLPEEGLKFMVYLQKENIIDESGMPKERFSAEFPKEGPSILRIQQVVRGDSAAYFCASSLTTARHTEAFFGQGTRLTVV.

The chain uses TRBV28 and TRBJ2-7; D perhaps matches TRBD2 (6 bases). Trimming shortened V by 4 bases and J by 3 bases, and 10 bases separated the two germline ends. The CDR3 spans 13 residues. Germline assignment: CDR1 MDHEN and CDR2 SYDVKM. The CDR3 DNA sequence: TGTGCCAGCAGTTACTTAGCGGACTACGAGCAGTACTTC. It specifies CASSYLADYEQYF.

The CDR3 sequence is CASSYSTTNEKLFF. DNA for the CDR3: TGTGCCAGCAGCTACAGTACAACTAATGAAAAACTGTTTTTT. The chain carries TRBV7-9 and TRBJ1-4; D not resolved. Germline CDR1 reads SEHNR; CDR2 reads FQNEAQ (reference sequence). The CDR3 length is 14 residues. Trimming shortened V by 4 bases and J by 0 bases, and 6 bases separated the two germline ends.

This clone was found a few times. This chain links TRBV20-1 with TRBJ1-1; weak D call: TRBD1 (5 bases). Per germline, CDR1 DFQATT and CDR2 SNEGSKA (reference sequence). This CDR3 has 11 residues. With 3 bases removed from V and 5 bases from J, the gap between germline ends came to 7 bases. The CDR3 bases are TGCAGTGCTAGTGGGGGGACTGAAGCTTTCTTT. Encoded protein: CSASGGTEAFF.

V is TRBV30 and J is TRBJ1-1; D gene ambiguous. The CDR3 runs 11 residues. CDR1 and CDR2 from the germline V gene are GTSNPN and SVGIG (reference sequence). The ends were cut back, 2 bases at V and 5 bases at J, with 6 bases in the middle. For the CDR3, the DNA is TGTGCCTGGAGTAGAGGGACTGAAGCTTTCTTT. Amino acid sequence: CAWSRGTEAFF.

The genes are TRBV29-1 and TRBJ2-3, with D possibly called TRBD1 or TRBD2 (6 bases each). CDR3 length equals 12 residues. V shed 6 bases and J shed 6 bases, with 13 bases lying between them. The germline V gene encodes CDR1 SQVTM and CDR2 ANQGSEA. This CDR3 is CSVVGGMDTQYF. CDR3 nucleotides: TGCAGCGTCGTCGGGGGCATGGATACGCAGTATTTT.

The V and J genes are TRBV9 and TRBJ2-1, with D unresolved. The V and J ends lost 0 bases and 2 bases respectively, with 9 bases between them. This CDR3 comprises 15 residues. Looked up from germline, CDR1 is SGDLS and CDR2 is YYNGEE. The CDR3 nucleotides are TGTGCCAGCAGCGTAGGATCTCGAACCTACAATGAGCAGTTCTTC. Its protein product is CASSVGSRTYNEQFF.

CDR3 loop: CASSLVALADNEQFF. The CDR3 DNA is TGCGCCAGCAGCTTGGTGGCACTAGCGGACAATGAGCAGTTCTTC. The rearrangement joins TRBV5-1 to TRBJ2-1; the match to TRBD2 covers 8 bases. CDR1 and CDR2 from the germline V gene are SGHRS and YFSETQ. The CDR3 has 15 amino acids. Trimming removed 0 bases from V and 5 bases from J; junction bases left unmatched: 4.

The CDR3 is CASSDYLFYNEQFF. The CDR3 nucleotides read TGTGCCAGCAGTGACTATCTGTTTTACAATGAGCAGTTCTTC. The chain has TRBV6-1 and TRBJ2-1; D remains ambiguous. V shed 3 bases and J shed 4 bases, with 10 bases lying between them. The CDR3 runs to 14 residues. CDR1 is MNHNS, CDR2 SASEGT, per germline.

J is TRBJ1-5 and V is TRBV6-1, with 8 bases lining up with TRBD1. This CDR3 is 17 amino acids long. In germline, CDR1 is MNHNS, CDR2 SASEGT. With V trimmed by 4 bases and J by 3 bases, 11 bases remained unmatched. In DNA, the CDR3 is TGTGCCAGCAGTGTGAGACAGGGGTATGGAGTCAATCAGCCCCAGCATTTT. Protein sequence: CASSVRQGYGVNQPQHF.

This clone was detected a few times. This chain joins TRBV28 and TRBJ1-4; no definite D call. CDR3 length equals 16 residues. Trimming took off 3 bases at V and 0 bases at J, with 11 bases between the two ends. CDR1 is MDHEN and CDR2 is SYDVKM in the germline V gene. CDR3 amino acids: CASSFGPVATNEKLFF. CDR3 coding DNA: TGTGCCAGCAGTTTCGGGCCGGTAGCAACTAATGAAAAACTGTTTTTT. The full variable domain, with the rest looked up from reference TRBV28 and TRBJ1-4, is DVKVTQSSRYLVKRTGEKVFLECVQDMDHENMFWYRQDPGLGLRLIYFSYDVKMKEKGDIPEGYSVSREKKERFSLILESASTNQTSMYLCASSFGPVATNEKLFFGSGTQLSVL.

The CDR3 DNA reads as TGTGCCAGCAGCTTAGTGCCAGTATTAACCTACGAGCAGTACTTC. It translates to CASSLVPVLTYEQYF. The gene calls are TRBV7-8 and TRBJ2-7; D uncertain. The CDR3 is 15 residues long. Germline V gives CDR1 SGHVS, CDR2 FQNEAQ. V lost 1 base and J 2 bases, leaving 12 bases between the germline ends.

The genes are TRBV30 and TRBJ1-6; perhaps TRBD1 as D (5 bases). V lost 2 bases, J lost 7 bases, and 9 bases lay in between. The CDR3 spans 13 residues. Germline V lookup: CDR1 GTSNPN, CDR2 SVGIG (reference sequence). The CDR3 spells CAWSTGGNSPLHF. For the CDR3, the DNA is TGTGCCTGGAGTACAGGAGGGAATTCACCCCTCCACTTT.

This clone is a singleton in its sample. The V and J genes are TRBV6-5 and TRBJ2-5, with TRBD2 matching 13 bases. After removal of 6 bases from V and 7 bases from J, the junction contained 5 bases not matched to a gene. CDR3 size: 14 residues. Germline V gene lookup returns CDR1 MNHEY and CDR2 SVGAGI. This CDR3 reads CASSPGLAGVTQYF. The CDR3, as DNA: TGTGCCAGCAGCCCCGGACTAGCGGGGGTGACCCAGTACTTC.

V is TRBV5-4 and J is TRBJ2-1, with 13 nucleotides matching TRBD2. CDR3 length: 13 residues. Trimming removed 4 bases from V and 12 bases from J; junction bases left unmatched: 4. CDR1 and CDR2 (germline): SGHNT, YYREEE (reference sequence). CDR3 sequence reads: CASSTWTSGGQFF. As DNA, the CDR3 is TGTGCCAGCAGCACGTGGACTAGCGGGGGGCAGTTCTTC.

V and J are TRBV25-1 and TRBJ2-3; D remains ambiguous. Germline V CDR1 and CDR2: MGHDK, SYGVNS. Trimming removed 3 bases from V and 0 bases from J, with 10 bases in between. The CDR3 has 15 residues. The CDR3 reads CASSDHGLSTDTQYF. CDR3 bases: TGTGCCAGCAGTGATCATGGGCTTAGCACAGATACGCAGTATTTT.

V is TRBV29-1 and J is TRBJ1-5; D is perhaps TRBD1 (5 bases). The ends were cut back, 6 bases at V and 0 bases at J, with 12 bases in the middle. From germline, CDR1 is SQVTM and CDR2 ANQGSEA. This CDR3 is built from 14 residues. CDR3 in amino acids: CSVGTLDSNQPQHF. CDR3 DNA sequence: TGCAGCGTGGGGACGCTAGATAGCAATCAGCCCCAGCATTTT.

In this sample, this clone turned up a few times. In the same sample, other DNA sequences code for this CDR3. CDR3 protein: CASSLGYEQYF. In DNA, the CDR3 is TGTGCCAGCAGTCTGGGCTACGAGCAGTACTTC. The chain combines TRBV5-4 with TRBJ2-7; D gene uncertain. The V gene's germline CDR1 is SGHNT and CDR2 YYREEE (reference sequence). The V end was cut by 5 bases, the J end by 3 bases, with 6 bases between. The length of the CDR3 is 11 residues.

The chain recombines TRBV5-1 with TRBJ2-1; TRBD1 matches 9 bases. This CDR3 is 16 amino acids long. The V gene end was trimmed by 3 bases and the J gene end by 6 bases; junction bases not matched to a gene: 10. CDR1 and CDR2 from the germline V gene are SGHRS and YFSETQ. The CDR3 DNA reads as TGCGCCAGCAGCTCATGGGGGACAGGGACGTCCAATGAGCAGTTCTTC. Amino acid sequence: CASSSWGTGTSNEQFF.

This clone was detected once. The chain uses TRBV7-3 and TRBJ2-1; the match to TRBD2 covers 11 bases. The J segment lost 8 bases and the V segment lost 0 bases, leaving 6 bases of the junction unmatched. CDR1 is SGHTA, CDR2 FQGTGA, per germline. The CDR3 has 16 residues. The CDR3 DNA follows: TGTGCCAGCAGCTTAACGGGTCTAGCGGGGGGCTATGAGCAGTTCTTC. Translating it yields CASSLTGLAGGYEQFF.

CDR3 bases: TGTGCCAGCAGTGAACAGGGGGTGGCCTACAATGAGCAGTTCTTC. The encoded protein is CASSEQGVAYNEQFF. V and J are TRBV2 and TRBJ2-1, with TRBD1 matching over 7 bases. Trimming cost V 2 bases and J 2 bases; bases outside gene matches: 3. CDR1 SNHLY and CDR2 FYNNEI come from the germline V gene. CDR3 length: 15 amino acids. Using reference TRBV2 and TRBJ2-1 for the parts outside the CDR3, the full variable domain is EPEVTQTPSHQVTQMGQEVILRCVPISNHLYFYWYRQILGQKVEFLVSFYNNEISEKSEIFDDQFSVERPDGSNFTLKIRSTKLEDSAMYFCASSEQGVAYNEQFFGPGTRLTVL.

J is TRBJ2-2 and V is TRBV5-1; no definite D call. Trimming removed 0 bases at V and 0 bases at J, with 9 bases between. The CDR3 runs to 16 residues. The germline CDR1 and CDR2 sequences are SGHRS and YFSETQ. Written as DNA, the CDR3 is TGCGCCAGCAGCTTGGTCAGAGATACGAACACCGGGGAGCTGTTTTTT. This codes for CASSLVRDTNTGELFF.

This chain joins TRBV5-4 and TRBJ2-2; D remains ambiguous. V was cut by 1 base and J by 1 base, with 2 bases left in between. This CDR3 contains 13 residues. Germline values: CDR1 SGHNT, CDR2 YYREEE (reference sequence). This CDR3 reads CASSLRNTGELFF. CDR3 nucleotide sequence: TGTGCCAGCAGCTTGCGGAACACCGGGGAGCTGTTTTTT.

This clone has only a few counts. V is TRBV2 and J is TRBJ1-4; D is unclear. The CDR3 contains 17 residues. The ends were cut back, 7 bases at V and 1 base at J, with 19 bases in the middle. The germline CDR1 and CDR2 sequences are SNHLY and FYNNEI. The CDR3 region is CASILLTGRRTNEKLFF. CDR3 coding DNA: TGTGCCAGCATCCTTCTTACGGGTCGCCGAACTAATGAAAAACTGTTTTTT.

This chain links TRBV10-3 with TRBJ2-7, with D perhaps assigned TRBD1 or TRBD2 (5 bases each). V was trimmed by 6 bases and J by 3 bases, leaving 9 bases between them. This CDR3 spans 12 amino acids. CDR1 is ENHRY, CDR2 SYGVKD, per germline. CDR3 sequence reads: CAISAGGYEQYF. The CDR3 region has the DNA TGTGCCATCAGCGCTGGGGGCTACGAGCAGTACTTC.

This chain connects TRBV7-3 to TRBJ2-3; maybe TRBD1 (6 bases). Germline values: CDR1 SGHTA, CDR2 FQGTGA. Trimming cost V 6 bases and J 6 bases, with 13 bases left between them. The CDR3 runs 13 residues. The CDR3 DNA sequence: TGTGCCAGCAGATGGGACACCGGCGATACGCAGTATTTT. It translates to CASRWDTGDTQYF.